This T cell receptor (beta chain) originates from a study of blood T cell repertoires in COVID-19. As for the study in general: Acute-phase and convalescent COVID-19 samples originated in the United States, Italy and Spain.

Per the authors' pipeline: How many nucleated cells were present was estimated from reference gene primer amplification. Sequenced by immunoSEQ multiplex PCR; TCRdb stores in-frame clones only, minus some. Clone size and the V and J calls come from that table; the DNA yielded D and trimming. The table has roughly 100,000 clones, nearly 90% seen once; the top ten hold 3.1%. The CDR3 loop spans 14 amino acids. Per the germline V gene, CDR1 is SGHTA and CDR2 is FQGNSA. The V gene lost 11 bases and the J gene lost 6 bases, with 21 bases spanning the gap. V gene TRBV7-2 combines with J gene TRBJ2-3; D might be TRBD2 (7 bases). The sequencing sample was made of peripheral blood. The TCR was taken from a man aged 45-65 years in a cohort sampled during active COVID-19. In DNA form, the CDR3 reads TGTGCCGGGAGTAGGGGGGGTACGGTCGATACGCAGTATTTT. This encodes CAGSRGGTVDTQYF.